These 30 T cell receptor beta chains came from one sample sequenced in a study of Tregs in tolerant kidney transplant recipients. Clones were sequenced by immunoSEQ multiplex PCR, and TCRdb holds only the in-frame ones, with some missing. The sample lists tens of thousands of clones, around 84% occurring once. The sample was CD4+ T cells from blood. These receptors were obtained from a human donor in good health.

V and J are TRBV6-1 and TRBJ2-7; D possibly corresponds to TRBD1 (5 bases). The germline V gene encodes CDR1 MNHNS and CDR2 SASEGT. The CDR3 runs 16 residues. V was shortened by 3 bases and J by 0 bases, with 15 bases between the two germline ends. The CDR3 region is CASSDRDRHISYEQYF. CDR3 sequence (DNA): TGTGCCAGCAGTGACAGGGATCGACATATCTCCTACGAGCAGTACTTC.

The chain recombines TRBV10-3 with TRBJ2-7, with 7 bases identical to TRBD2. The CDR3 runs to 11 residues. The V gene's germline CDR1 is ENHRY and CDR2 SYGVKD. Unmatched junction bases numbered 5, after V lost 10 bases and J lost 5 bases. In nucleotides, the CDR3 is TGTGCCACTACTAGCGCGGACGAGCAGTACTTC. Its protein is CATTSADEQYF.

The V and J genes are TRBV5-5 and TRBJ2-7; 8 bases align to TRBD1. Germline assignment: CDR1 SGHKS and CDR2 YYEKEE (reference sequence). CDR3 length: 15 residues. V lost 4 bases, J lost 3 bases, and 9 bases stayed unmatched. In DNA, the CDR3 is TGTGCCAGCAGCCGTGGACAGGGATACCGCTACGAGCAGTACTTC. This translates into CASSRGQGYRYEQYF. The complete variable domain, with remaining parts taken from reference TRBV5-5 and TRBJ2-7, reads DAGVTQSPTHLIKTRGQQVTLRCSPISGHKSVSWYQQVLGQGPQFIFQYYEKEERGRGNFPDRFSARQFPNYSSELNVNALLLGDSALYLCASSRGQGYRYEQYFGPGTRLTVT.

This chain joins TRBV5-4 and TRBJ2-1, with 9 bases that match TRBD1. Per germline, CDR1 SGHNT and CDR2 YYREEE (reference sequence). V lost 4 bases to trimming and J lost 12 bases; unmatched junction nucleotides: 17. The CDR3 length is 16 residues. The CDR3 region has the DNA TGTGCCAGCAGCCCAGCCGGGACAGGGTTTTTATCTCGGCAGTTCTTC. Encoded protein: CASSPAGTGFLSRQFF.

The count of this clone is one. The chain recombines TRBV5-1 with TRBJ2-7, with D possibly being TRBD1 or TRBD2 (5 bases each). The CDR3 runs 14 residues. V lost 5 bases and J lost 6, with 18 bases in between. Germline V CDR1 and CDR2: SGHRS, YFSETQ. CDR3: CASRQGTASAEQYF. The CDR3 DNA is TGCGCCAGCAGGCAAGGGACCGCCTCTGCCGAGCAGTACTTC.

This chain connects TRBV5-1 to TRBJ2-2; D unresolved. Germline CDR1 reads SGHRS; CDR2 reads YFSETQ. Deletions cut 0 bases from V and 4 bases from J, with 7 bases between. CDR3 size: 14 residues. For the CDR3, the DNA is TGCGCCAGCAGCTTGGAGTCGGGCACCGGGGAGCTGTTTTTT. Translation gives CASSLESGTGELFF.

DNA of the CDR3: TGCGCCAGCAGCCATCCCGGGGCTAGCGGGAGAGGGGCCCTGGGGAATGAGCAGTTCTTC. This codes for CASSHPGASGRGALGNEQFF. The chain combines TRBV4-1 with TRBJ2-1; TRBD2 agrees at 10 bases. The J segment lost 7 bases and the V segment lost 3 bases, leaving 21 bases of the junction unmatched. The CDR3 loop spans 20 amino acids. The germline CDR1 and CDR2 sequences are MGHRA and YSYEKL.

V usage is TRBV9 and J usage is TRBJ1-2, with 9 positions matching TRBD1. The ends lost 3 bases at V and 4 bases at J; junction bases unmatched: 4. Germline V gene sequence: CDR1 SGDLS, CDR2 YYNGEE. CDR3 length: 14 residues. CDR3 amino acids: CASSAGTGRYGYTF. The CDR3 coding sequence is TGTGCCAGCAGCGCCGGGACAGGGCGCTATGGCTACACCTTC.

In regard to this clone: This sample also contains other DNA sequences that code for the same CDR3. The gene calls are TRBV5-4 and TRBJ1-6; TRBD1 aligns across 7 bases. The V and J ends lost 4 bases and 5 bases, in that order; junction bases with no gene match: 9. In germline, CDR1 is SGHNT, CDR2 YYREEE (reference sequence). The CDR3 has 16 amino acids. The CDR3 sequence is CASSLGQVGDNSPLHF. Written as DNA, the CDR3 is TGTGCCAGCAGCCTTGGACAGGTTGGGGATAATTCACCCCTCCACTTT.

CDR3 protein: CASSPDPAGTEPWLVQPQHF. For the CDR3, the DNA is TGTGCCAGCTCACCGGACCCCGCCGGGACAGAACCGTGGTTGGTTCAGCCCCAGCATTTT. The rearrangement links TRBV18 to TRBJ1-5; 7 positions match TRBD1. Per the germline V gene, CDR1 is KGHSH and CDR2 is LQKENI. V lost 3 bases, J lost 6 bases, and 23 bases stayed unmatched. This CDR3 is built from 20 residues.

V is TRBV21-1 and J is TRBJ2-7. TRBV21-1 has pseudogene status. This CDR3 is 14 amino acids long. Written as DNA, the CDR3 is TGTGCCAGCAGCTCACCATCAAGGCCCTACGAGCAGTACTTC. The encoded protein is CASSSPSRPYEQYF.

The CDR3 DNA sequence: TGTGCCAGCAGCTTAAACTGGGACGGCGGGAGGACGTACAATGAGCAGTTCTTC. Protein product: CASSLNWDGGRTYNEQFF. The chain carries TRBV11-3 and TRBJ2-1, with TRBD2 matching over 8 bases. CDR1 is SGHNT and CDR2 is YENEEA in the germline V gene. Germline trimming cut 2 bases from V and 4 bases from J; bases unmatched to any gene: 13. The length of the CDR3 is 18 residues. The complete variable domain, with remaining parts taken from reference TRBV11-3 and TRBJ2-1, reads EAGVVQSPRYKIIEKKQPVAFWCNPISGHNTLYWYLQNLGQGPELLIRYENEEAVDDSQLPKDRFSAERLKGVDSTLKIQPAELGDSAVYLCASSLNWDGGRTYNEQFFGPGTRLTVL.

The CDR3 protein is CASSPSPGGELPLHF. CDR3 sequence (DNA): TGCGCCAGCAGCCCGTCGCCGGGAGGGGAATTACCCCTCCACTTT. The chain couples TRBV4-3 to TRBJ1-6; maybe TRBD1 (5 bases). Trimming pared 4 bases from V and 12 bases from J, leaving 19 bases between. CDR3 length equals 15 residues. The germline V gene has CDR1 LGHNA and CDR2 YSLEER.

The V and J genes are TRBV5-1 and TRBJ2-3, with TRBD2 matching 8 bases. Germline V gene data show CDR1 as SGHRS and CDR2 as YFSETQ. With 2 bases clipped from V and 0 bases from J, the junction kept 5 bases outside the gene matches. The length of the CDR3 is 16 residues. The CDR3 region has the DNA TGCGCCAGCAGCTTAGGGTGGACTAGCAGCACAGATACGCAGTATTTT. Protein product: CASSLGWTSSTDTQYF.

The rearrangement links TRBV25-1 to TRBJ1-6; 7 bases are shared with TRBD1. The CDR3 contains 16 residues. Unmatched junction bases numbered 12, after V lost 6 bases and J lost 7 bases. Germline CDR1 reads MGHDK; CDR2 reads SYGVNS. This chain's CDR3 is CASSSIRRGLNSPLHF. The CDR3 DNA is TGTGCCAGCAGCAGCATAAGGAGGGGGCTGAATTCACCCCTCCACTTT.

The chain is built from TRBV19 and TRBJ2-3, with a tentative D call TRBD2 (6 bases). Germline V lookup: CDR1 LNHDA, CDR2 SQIVND (reference sequence). Trimming pared 6 bases from V and 2 bases from J, leaving 15 bases between. The CDR3 length is 15 residues. The chain's CDR3 is CASSRGTADTDTQYF. The CDR3 bases are TGTGCCAGTAGCCGCGGGACCGCCGACACAGATACGCAGTATTTT.

The CDR3: CASSPGGGTRSPAYTDTQYF. CDR3 nucleotides: TGTGCCAGCAGCCCAGGGGGGGGTACTAGATCCCCGGCCTACACAGATACGCAGTATTTT. This sequence joins TRBV2 and TRBJ2-3; D could derive from TRBD1 or TRBD2 (7 bases each). Trimming shortened V by 6 bases and J by 2 bases, and 30 bases separated the two germline ends. This CDR3 is 20 amino acids long. Germline V CDR1 and CDR2: SNHLY, FYNNEI.

This chain links TRBV6-6 with TRBJ1-2, with D unclear. Trimming took 0 bases from V and 2 from J, leaving 7 bases between them. This CDR3 contains 14 residues. The germline CDR1 and CDR2 sequences are MNHNY and SVGAGI (reference sequence). The CDR3 nucleotides read TGTGCCAGCAGTTACTCACCCGTAAACTATGGCTACACCTTC. As protein: CASSYSPVNYGYTF.

The J gene is TRBJ2-7, the V gene TRBV7-9; no definite D call. Germline assignment: CDR1 SEHNR and CDR2 FQNEAQ (reference sequence). This CDR3 comprises 13 residues. The germline V and J ends were trimmed by 0 bases and 6 bases, with 9 bases remaining between them. The CDR3 region has the DNA TGTGCCAGCAGCTTAGCAGCCGAAACCGAGCAGTACTTC. Amino acid sequence: CASSLAAETEQYF.

The CDR3 spells CASSFGLAGAYNEQFF. The CDR3 bases are TGCGCCAGCAGCTTCGGACTAGCGGGGGCCTACAATGAGCAGTTCTTC. The genes are TRBV5-1 and TRBJ2-1, with TRBD2 matching 13 bases. Unmatched junction bases numbered 1, after V lost 2 bases and J lost 2 bases. This CDR3 is built from 16 residues. Germline values: CDR1 SGHRS, CDR2 YFSETQ.

The chain combines TRBV18 with TRBJ2-5; D uncertain. The CDR3 contains 12 residues. V shed 0 bases and J shed 6 bases, with 5 bases lying between them. The germline CDR1 and CDR2 sequences are KGHSH and LQKENI. In nucleotides, the CDR3 is TGTGCCAGCTCACCACCCCAGCAGACCCAGTACTTC. It translates to CASSPPQQTQYF.

The chain couples TRBV7-2 to TRBJ1-3, with no clear D. Trimming pared 1 base from V and 0 bases from J, leaving 13 bases between. Germline CDR1 is SGHTA and CDR2 is FQGNSA. CDR3 size: 17 residues. The CDR3 coding sequence is TGTGCCAGCAGCTTAGGGCGCAGCGGTCTCTCTGGAAACACCATATATTTT. It yields the protein CASSLGRSGLSGNTIYF. The full variable domain, with the rest looked up from reference TRBV7-2 and TRBJ1-3, is GAGVSQSPSNKVTEKGKDVELRCDPISGHTALYWYRQSLGQGLEFLIYFQGNSAPDKSGLPSDRFSAERTGGSVSTLTIQRTQQEDSAVYLCASSLGRSGLSGNTIYFGEGSWLTVV.

This clone appeared a few times. The rearrangement uses TRBV30 and TRBJ2-6; possibly TRBD1 for D (7 bases). Germline CDR1 and CDR2: GTSNPN and SVGIG (reference sequence). Trimming pared 0 bases from V and 1 base from J, leaving 16 bases between. The CDR3 spans 18 residues. The CDR3 DNA reads as TGTGCCTGGAGTGTACTAGGAGGGGGCTCGTCTGGGGCCAACGTCCTGACTTTC. It specifies CAWSVLGGGSSGANVLTF.

The chain couples TRBV7-9 to TRBJ2-7, with 10 bases fitting TRBD2. After removal of 5 bases from V and 2 bases from J, the junction contained 12 bases not matched to a gene. Germline V gene sequence: CDR1 SEHNR, CDR2 FQNEAQ (reference sequence). The CDR3 runs to 17 residues. The CDR3 loop reads CASSRAQTSGLTYEQYF. The DNA for the CDR3 is TGTGCCAGCAGCCGTGCTCAGACTAGCGGGTTAACCTACGAGCAGTACTTC. The variable domain in full, with the rest retrieved from reference TRBV7-9 and TRBJ2-7, is DTGVSQNPRHKITKRGQNVTFRCDPISEHNRLYWYRQTLGQGPEFLTYFQNEAQLEKSRLLSDRFSAERPKGSFSTLEIQRTEQGDSAMYLCASSRAQTSGLTYEQYFGPGTRLTVT.

The chain carries TRBV19 and TRBJ1-4, with D possibly TRBD1 on 6 matching bases. Germline loops: CDR1 LNHDA, CDR2 SQIVND (reference sequence). The CDR3 loop spans 13 amino acids. V was shortened by 5 bases and J by 10 bases, with 14 bases between the two germline ends. CDR3 loop: CASSSLQGRKLFF. The CDR3 nucleotides are TGTGCCAGTAGTTCACTACAGGGTAGAAAACTGTTTTTT.

The chain couples TRBV6-5 to TRBJ1-1; D unresolved. The CDR3 totals 13 residues. CDR1 and CDR2 (germline): MNHEY, SVGAGI. V gave up 8 bases and J gave up 0 bases, with 10 bases separating them. The CDR3 nucleotides are TGTGCCAGCGCGACAACTATGAACACTGAAGCTTTCTTT. Its translation: CASATTMNTEAFF.

The chain couples TRBV5-6 to TRBJ2-5, with D perhaps matching TRBD1 (5 bases). Per the germline V gene, CDR1 is SGHDT and CDR2 is YYEEEE. CDR3 size: 14 residues. With 1 base removed from V and 4 bases from J, the gap between germline ends came to 11 bases. This CDR3 reads CASSLTGARETQYF. CDR3 DNA: TGTGCCAGCAGCTTGACTGGGGCGAGAGAGACCCAGTACTTC.

This sequence joins TRBV6-6 and TRBJ1-1; D is possibly TRBD1 (6 bases). V was shortened by 4 bases and J by 2 bases, with 8 bases between the two germline ends. The germline V gene has CDR1 MNHNY and CDR2 SVGAGI (reference sequence). This CDR3 is built from 13 residues. The CDR3 here is CASSWGGNTEAFF. In DNA form, the CDR3 reads TGTGCCAGCAGTTGGGGGGGCAACACTGAAGCTTTCTTT.

This CDR3 is CASSSRRPLAKNIQYF. The CDR3 coding sequence is TGTGCCAGCAGCTCCCGAAGGCCTCTAGCCAAAAACATTCAGTACTTC. The rearrangement uses TRBV11-2 and TRBJ2-4, with no clear D. Trimming stripped 4 bases from V and 0 bases from J, with 13 bases between. This CDR3 region has 16 residues. The germline CDR1 and CDR2 sequences are SGHAT and FQNNGV.

V and J are TRBV7-9 and TRBJ2-1; the D gene is possibly TRBD1 (6 bases). In germline, CDR1 is SEHNR, CDR2 FQNEAQ (reference sequence). V was pared by 2 bases and J by 0 bases, with 11 bases between. CDR3 size: 16 residues. The CDR3 loop reads CASSLWGRLSYNEQFF. CDR3 DNA sequence: TGTGCCAGCAGCTTATGGGGGCGCCTCTCCTACAATGAGCAGTTCTTC.